Listed below are T cell receptor beta chains from one sample, sequenced in a study of OX40 agonist ivuxolimab in advanced cancers. The assay was immunoSEQ multiplex PCR, and TCRdb's table has in-frame clones only and misses some. The sample holds 50,000 to 70,000 clones, approximately 86% seen once. Sequencing was performed on CD4+ or CD8+ T cells sorted from blood, taken in a trial of the OX40 agonist ivuxolimab. The receptors were gathered from an adult with an advanced solid tumor such as melanoma, head and neck, liver or kidney cancer. Both conserved end residues are part of each CDR3.

v_call: TRBV6-1
j_call: TRBJ2-5
cdr3_aa: CASSEGAPWGETQYF

v_call: TRBV28
j_call: TRBJ2-5
cdr3_aa: CASSFRDNQETQYF

v_call: TRBV6-5
j_call: TRBJ2-5
cdr3_aa: CASSYLGAGFETQYF

v_call: TRBV28
j_call: TRBJ2-5
cdr3_aa: CASSPDDRQGAQVASGRAGETQYF

v_call: TRBV7-9
j_call: TRBJ2-1
cdr3_aa: CASSTLDRSNEQFF

v_call: TRBV19
j_call: TRBJ2-3
cdr3_aa: CASSPGQGDRTDTQYF

v_call: TRBV9
j_call: TRBJ2-6
cdr3_aa: CASSVWGSGANVLTF

v_call: TRBV7-9
j_call: TRBJ2-4
cdr3_aa: CASVGPWGIQYF

v_call: TRBV27
j_call: TRBJ2-1
cdr3_aa: CASRITSGAGNEQFF

v_call: TRBV5-8
j_call: TRBJ1-3
cdr3_aa: CASSSASGNTIYF

v_call: TRBV28
j_call: TRBJ2-7
cdr3_aa: CASSLGDWKLSYEQYF

v_call: TRBV21-1
j_call: TRBJ1-6
cdr3_aa: CASSKGSSYNSPLHF

v_call: TRBV5-1
j_call: TRBJ1-2
cdr3_aa: CASSLVGGDYGYTF

v_call: TRBV5-1
j_call: TRBJ1-1
cdr3_aa: CASSAVVVGEAFF

v_call: TRBV7-9
j_call: TRBJ2-1
cdr3_aa: CASRSATGRSYNEQFF

v_call: TRBV5-8
j_call: TRBJ2-7
cdr3_aa: CASSQGGQYF

v_call: TRBV2
j_call: TRBJ2-1
cdr3_aa: CASVPTGVYNEQFF

v_call: TRBV5-1
j_call: TRBJ2-7
cdr3_aa: CASSLTGSPYEQYF

v_call: TRBV11-2
j_call: TRBJ2-3
cdr3_aa: CASSLDYWGASTDTQYF

v_call: TRBV6-5
j_call: TRBJ1-1
cdr3_aa: CASSYSTGTNTEAFF

v_call: TRBV2
j_call: TRBJ2-1
cdr3_aa: CASSLGLAGGYNEQFF

v_call: TRBV9
j_call: TRBJ2-7
cdr3_aa: CASSVARENYEQYF

v_call: TRBV28
j_call: TRBJ1-1
cdr3_aa: CASSLFGVEAFF

v_call: TRBV7-6
j_call: TRBJ2-2
cdr3_aa: CASRPGTGTGELFF

v_call: TRBV29-1
j_call: TRBJ2-7
cdr3_aa: CSVVDNYEQYF

v_call: TRBV7-2
j_call: TRBJ1-5
cdr3_aa: CASSLEGQGINQPQHF

v_call: TRBV7-8
j_call: TRBJ2-5
cdr3_aa: CASSLVALRETQYF